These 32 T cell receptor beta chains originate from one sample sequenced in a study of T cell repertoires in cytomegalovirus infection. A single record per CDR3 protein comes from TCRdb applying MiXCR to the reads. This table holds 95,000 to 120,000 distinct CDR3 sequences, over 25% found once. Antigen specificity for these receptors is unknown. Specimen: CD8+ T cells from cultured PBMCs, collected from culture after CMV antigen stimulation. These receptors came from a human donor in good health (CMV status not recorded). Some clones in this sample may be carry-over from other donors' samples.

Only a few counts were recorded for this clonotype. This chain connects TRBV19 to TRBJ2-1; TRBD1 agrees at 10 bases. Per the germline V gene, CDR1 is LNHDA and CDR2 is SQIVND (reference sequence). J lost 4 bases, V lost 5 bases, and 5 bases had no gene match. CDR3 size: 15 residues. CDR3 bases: TGTGCCAGTAGTCTGGACAGGGGGATATACAATGAGCAGTTCTTC. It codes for CASSLDRGIYNEQFF.

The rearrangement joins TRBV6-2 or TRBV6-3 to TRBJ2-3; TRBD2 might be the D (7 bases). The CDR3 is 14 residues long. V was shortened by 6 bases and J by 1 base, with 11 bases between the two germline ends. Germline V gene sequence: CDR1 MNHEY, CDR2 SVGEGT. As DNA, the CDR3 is TGTGCCAGCAGCGCGGGGGCAGGCACAGATACGCAGTATTTT. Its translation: CASSAGAGTDTQYF.

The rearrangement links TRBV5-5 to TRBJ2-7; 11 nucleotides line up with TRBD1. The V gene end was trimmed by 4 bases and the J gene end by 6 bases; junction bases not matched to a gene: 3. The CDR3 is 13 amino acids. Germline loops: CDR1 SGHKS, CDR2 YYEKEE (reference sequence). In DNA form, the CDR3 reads TGTGCCAGCAGCGGACAGGGGGCAGGCGAGCAGTACTTC. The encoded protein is CASSGQGAGEQYF.

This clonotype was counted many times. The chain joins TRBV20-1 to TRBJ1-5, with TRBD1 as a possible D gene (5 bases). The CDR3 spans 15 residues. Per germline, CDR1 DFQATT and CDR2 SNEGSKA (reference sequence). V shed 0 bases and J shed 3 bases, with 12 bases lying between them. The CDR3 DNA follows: TGCAGTGCTAGAGACCCAGGGCTGAACAATCAGCCCCAGCATTTT. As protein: CSARDPGLNNQPQHF.

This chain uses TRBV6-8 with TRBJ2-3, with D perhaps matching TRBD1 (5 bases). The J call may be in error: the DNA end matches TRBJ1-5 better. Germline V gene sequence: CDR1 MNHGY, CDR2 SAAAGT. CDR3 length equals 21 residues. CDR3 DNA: TGTGCCAGCAGTTACTCAGATCCCAGGGCTGGCGGGCGTTCGGACACAGATACGCAGCATTTT. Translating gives CASSYSDPRAGGRSDTDTQHF.

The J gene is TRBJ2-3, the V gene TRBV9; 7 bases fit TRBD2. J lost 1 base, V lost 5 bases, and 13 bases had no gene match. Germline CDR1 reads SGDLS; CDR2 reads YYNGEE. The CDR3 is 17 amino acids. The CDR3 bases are TGTGCCAGCAGTTACGGGGGGTTAGGGGTGGGCACAGATACGCAGTATTTT. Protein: CASSYGGLGVGTDTQYF.

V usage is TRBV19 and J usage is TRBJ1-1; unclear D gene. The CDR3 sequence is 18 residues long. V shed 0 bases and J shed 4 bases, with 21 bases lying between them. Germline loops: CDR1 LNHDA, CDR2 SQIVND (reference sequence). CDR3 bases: TGTGCCAGTAGTATAGATCCACCGCCGTTCAAGGTAGCCACTGAAGCTTTCTTT. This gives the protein CASSIDPPPFKVATEAFF. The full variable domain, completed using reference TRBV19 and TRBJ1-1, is DGGITQSPKYLFRKEGQNVTLSCEQNLNHDAMYWYRQDPGQGLRLIYYSQIVNDFQKGDIAEGYSVSREKKESFPLTVTSAQKNPTAFYLCASSIDPPPFKVATEAFFGQGTRLTVV.

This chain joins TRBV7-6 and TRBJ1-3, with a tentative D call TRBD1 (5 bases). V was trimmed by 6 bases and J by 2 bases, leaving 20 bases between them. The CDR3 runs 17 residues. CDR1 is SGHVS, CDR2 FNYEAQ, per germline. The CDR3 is CASSHPRGWIPGNTIYF. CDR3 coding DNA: TGTGCCAGCAGTCATCCCCGGGGCTGGATCCCTGGAAACACCATATATTTT.

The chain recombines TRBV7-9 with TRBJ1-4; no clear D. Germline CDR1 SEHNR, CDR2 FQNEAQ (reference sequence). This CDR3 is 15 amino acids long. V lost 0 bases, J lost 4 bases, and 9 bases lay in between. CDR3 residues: CASSLAGASNEKLFF. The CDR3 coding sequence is TGTGCCAGCAGCTTAGCAGGAGCGAGTAATGAAAAACTGTTTTTT. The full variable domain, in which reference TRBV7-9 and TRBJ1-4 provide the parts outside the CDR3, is DTGVSQNPRHKITKRGQNVTFRCDPISEHNRLYWYRQTLGQGPEFLTYFQNEAQLEKSRLLSDRFSAERPKGSFSTLEIQRTEQGDSAMYLCASSLAGASNEKLFFGSGTQLSVL.

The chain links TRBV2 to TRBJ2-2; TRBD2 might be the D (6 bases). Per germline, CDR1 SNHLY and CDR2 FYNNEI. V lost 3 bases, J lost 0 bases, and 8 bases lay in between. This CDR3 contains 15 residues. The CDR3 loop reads CASSERGANTGELFF. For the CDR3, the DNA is TGTGCCAGCAGTGAGCGGGGAGCGAACACCGGGGAGCTGTTTTTT. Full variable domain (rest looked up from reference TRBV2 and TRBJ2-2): EPEVTQTPSHQVTQMGQEVILRCVPISNHLYFYWYRQILGQKVEFLVSFYNNEISEKSEIFDDQFSVERPDGSNFTLKIRSTKLEDSAMYFCASSERGANTGELFFGEGSRLTVL.

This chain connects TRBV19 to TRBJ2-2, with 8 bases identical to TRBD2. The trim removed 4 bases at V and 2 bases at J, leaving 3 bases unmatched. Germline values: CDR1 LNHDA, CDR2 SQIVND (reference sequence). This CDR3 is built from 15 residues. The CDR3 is CASSTRGENTGELFF. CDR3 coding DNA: TGTGCCAGTAGTACGCGGGGGGAAAACACCGGGGAGCTGTTTTTT.

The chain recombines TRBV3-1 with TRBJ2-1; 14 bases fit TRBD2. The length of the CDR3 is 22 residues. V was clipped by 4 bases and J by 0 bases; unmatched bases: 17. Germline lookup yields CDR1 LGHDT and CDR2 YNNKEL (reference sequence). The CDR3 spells CASSLPQLPGLAGASSYNEQFF. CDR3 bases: TGTGCCAGCAGCCTTCCACAACTCCCGGGACTAGCGGGGGCGAGCTCCTACAATGAGCAGTTCTTC.

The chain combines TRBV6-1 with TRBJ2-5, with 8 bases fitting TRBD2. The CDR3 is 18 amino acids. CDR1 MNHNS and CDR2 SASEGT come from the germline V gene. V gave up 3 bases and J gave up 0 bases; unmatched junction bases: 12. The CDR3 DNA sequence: TGTGCCAGCAGTGAGGGGCCTATTGTAGCGGGGAACCAAGAGACCCAGTACTTC. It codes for CASSEGPIVAGNQETQYF.

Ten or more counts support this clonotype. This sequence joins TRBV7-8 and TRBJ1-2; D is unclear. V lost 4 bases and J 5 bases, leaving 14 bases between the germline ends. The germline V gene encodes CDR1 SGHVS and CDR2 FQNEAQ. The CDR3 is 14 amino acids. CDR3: CASSSRGPTYGYTF. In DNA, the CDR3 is TGTGCCAGCAGCTCCAGAGGACCGACATATGGCTACACCTTC.

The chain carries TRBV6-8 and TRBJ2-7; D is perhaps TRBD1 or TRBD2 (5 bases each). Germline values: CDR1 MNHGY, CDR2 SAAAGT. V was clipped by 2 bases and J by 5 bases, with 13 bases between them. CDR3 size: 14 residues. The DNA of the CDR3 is TGTGCCAGCAGTTACGGGGGATTGGGAGACGAGCAGTACTTC. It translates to CASSYGGLGDEQYF.

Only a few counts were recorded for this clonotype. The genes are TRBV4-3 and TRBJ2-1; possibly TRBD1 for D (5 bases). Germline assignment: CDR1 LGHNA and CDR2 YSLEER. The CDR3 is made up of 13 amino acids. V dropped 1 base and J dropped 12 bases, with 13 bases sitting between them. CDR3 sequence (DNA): TGCGCCAGCAGCCAAGCGGTCTGGGGCCCGCAGTTCTTC. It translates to CASSQAVWGPQFF.

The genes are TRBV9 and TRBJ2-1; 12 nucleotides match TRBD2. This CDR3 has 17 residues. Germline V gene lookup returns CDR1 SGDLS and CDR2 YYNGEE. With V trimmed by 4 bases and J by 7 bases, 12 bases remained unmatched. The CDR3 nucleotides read TGTGCCAGCAGCCCCGCGACCACTAGCGGGGGGACTAATGAGCAGTTCTTC. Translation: CASSPATTSGGTNEQFF.

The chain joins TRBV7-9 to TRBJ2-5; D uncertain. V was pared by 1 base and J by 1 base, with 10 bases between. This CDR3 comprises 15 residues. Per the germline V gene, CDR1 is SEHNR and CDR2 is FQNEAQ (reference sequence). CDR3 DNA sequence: TGTGCCAGCAGCTTAGGACCTCTCTCCCAAGAGACCCAGTACTTC. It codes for CASSLGPLSQETQYF. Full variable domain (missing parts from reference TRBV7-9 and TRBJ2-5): DTGVSQNPRHKITKRGQNVTFRCDPISEHNRLYWYRQTLGQGPEFLTYFQNEAQLEKSRLLSDRFSAERPKGSFSTLEIQRTEQGDSAMYLCASSLGPLSQETQYFGPGTRLLVL.

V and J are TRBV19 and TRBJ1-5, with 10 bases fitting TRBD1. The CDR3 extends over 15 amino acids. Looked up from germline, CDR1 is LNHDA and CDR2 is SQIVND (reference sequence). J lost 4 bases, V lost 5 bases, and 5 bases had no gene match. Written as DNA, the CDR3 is TGTGCCAGTAGTCCCCCGGGACAGGGGAATCAGCCCCAGCATTTT. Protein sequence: CASSPPGQGNQPQHF.

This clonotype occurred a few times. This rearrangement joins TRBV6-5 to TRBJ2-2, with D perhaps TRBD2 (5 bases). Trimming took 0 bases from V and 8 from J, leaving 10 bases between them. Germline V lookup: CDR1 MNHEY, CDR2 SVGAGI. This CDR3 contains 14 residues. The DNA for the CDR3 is TGTGCCAGCAGTTACTCGACTGGACTTGGGGAGCTGTTTTTT. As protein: CASSYSTGLGELFF.

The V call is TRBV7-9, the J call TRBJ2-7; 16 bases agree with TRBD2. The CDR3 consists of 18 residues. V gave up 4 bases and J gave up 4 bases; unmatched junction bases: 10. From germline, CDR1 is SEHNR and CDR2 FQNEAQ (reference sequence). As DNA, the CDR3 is TGTGCCAGCAGCTCTCCGGGACTAGCGGGGGGGCCGGGTTACGAGCAGTACTTC. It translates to CASSSPGLAGGPGYEQYF. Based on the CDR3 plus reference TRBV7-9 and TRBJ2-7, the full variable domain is DTGVSQNPRHKITKRGQNVTFRCDPISEHNRLYWYRQTLGQGPEFLTYFQNEAQLEKSRLLSDRFSAERPKGSFSTLEIQRTEQGDSAMYLCASSSPGLAGGPGYEQYFGPGTRLTVT.

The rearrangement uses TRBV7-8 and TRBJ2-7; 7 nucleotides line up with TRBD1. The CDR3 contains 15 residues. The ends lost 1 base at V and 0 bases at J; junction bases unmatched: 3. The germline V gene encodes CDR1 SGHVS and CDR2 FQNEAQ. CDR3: CASSLVTGISYEQYF. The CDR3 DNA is TGTGCCAGCAGCTTAGTGACAGGGATCTCCTACGAGCAGTACTTC.

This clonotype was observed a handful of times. CDR3 protein: CASSLGRGNQPQHF. The CDR3 DNA sequence: TGTGCCAGCAGTCTAGGGCGGGGGAATCAGCCCCAGCATTTT. The rearrangement joins TRBV12-3 or TRBV12-4 to TRBJ1-5; TRBD1 is a possible D gene (5 bases). V lost 5 bases and J 4 bases, leaving 12 bases between the germline ends. The CDR3 runs 14 residues.

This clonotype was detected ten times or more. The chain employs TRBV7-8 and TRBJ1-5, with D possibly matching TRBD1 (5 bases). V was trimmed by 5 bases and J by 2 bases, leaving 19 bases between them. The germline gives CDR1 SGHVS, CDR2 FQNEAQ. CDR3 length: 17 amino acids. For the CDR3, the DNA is TGTGCCAGCAGCCCGGGTGGGACTAACGGGGGCAATCAGCCCCAGCATTTT. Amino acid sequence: CASSPGGTNGGNQPQHF.

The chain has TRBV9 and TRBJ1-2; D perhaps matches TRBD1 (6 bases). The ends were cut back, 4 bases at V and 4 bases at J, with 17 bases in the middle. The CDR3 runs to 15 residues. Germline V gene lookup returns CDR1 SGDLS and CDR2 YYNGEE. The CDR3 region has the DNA TGTGCCAGCAGCCGAGGAGGGGGTTCTGGCTATGGCTACACCTTC. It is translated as CASSRGGGSGYGYTF.

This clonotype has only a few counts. CDR3 bases: TGTGCCAGCAGCTTAGGGGGACTAGCGGGTTGGGGAACCTACGAGCAGTACTTC. Residues: CASSLGGLAGWGTYEQYF. The rearrangement uses TRBV11-2 and TRBJ2-7; 12 positions agree with TRBD2. Germline V gene sequence: CDR1 SGHAT, CDR2 FQNNGV. The CDR3 is made up of 18 amino acids. Trimming at V came to 1 base and at J to 2 bases, leaving 9 bases not matched to a gene.

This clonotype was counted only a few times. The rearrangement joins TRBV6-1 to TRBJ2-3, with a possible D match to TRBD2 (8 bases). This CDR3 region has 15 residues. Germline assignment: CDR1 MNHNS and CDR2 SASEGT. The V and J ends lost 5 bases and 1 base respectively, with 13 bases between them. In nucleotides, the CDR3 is TGTGCCAGCAGTTATAGCGGGACAGGCACAGATACGCAGTATTTT. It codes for CASSYSGTGTDTQYF.

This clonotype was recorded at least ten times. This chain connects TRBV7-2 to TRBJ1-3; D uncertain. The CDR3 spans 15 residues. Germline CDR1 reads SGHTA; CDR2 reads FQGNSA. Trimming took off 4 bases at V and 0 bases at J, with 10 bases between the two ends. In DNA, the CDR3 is TGTGCCAGCAGCTGGCTTGGGAACTCTGGAAACACCATATATTTT. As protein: CASSWLGNSGNTIYF.

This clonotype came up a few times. The CDR3 sequence: CASSPGTGKGTDTQYF. DNA for the CDR3: TGTGCCAGCAGCCCCGGGACAGGCAAAGGCACAGATACGCAGTATTTT. V is TRBV7-8 and J is TRBJ2-3; 8 bases are shared with TRBD1. The germline V gene has CDR1 SGHVS and CDR2 FQNEAQ. Trimming took 5 bases from V and 1 from J; bases not matched to a gene: 8. The CDR3 runs 16 residues.

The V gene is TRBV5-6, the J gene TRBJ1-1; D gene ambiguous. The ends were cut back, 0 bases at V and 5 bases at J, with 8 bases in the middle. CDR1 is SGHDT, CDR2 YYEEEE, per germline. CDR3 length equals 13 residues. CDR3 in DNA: TGTGCCAGCAGCTTGGCCCCCGAGACTGAAGCTTTCTTT. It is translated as CASSLAPETEAFF.

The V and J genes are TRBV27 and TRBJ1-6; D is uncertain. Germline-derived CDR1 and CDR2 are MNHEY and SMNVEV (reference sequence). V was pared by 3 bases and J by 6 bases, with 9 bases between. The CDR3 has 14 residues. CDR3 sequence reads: CASSLFRPNSPLHF. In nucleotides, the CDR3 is TGTGCCAGCAGTTTGTTCAGGCCTAATTCACCCCTCCACTTT.

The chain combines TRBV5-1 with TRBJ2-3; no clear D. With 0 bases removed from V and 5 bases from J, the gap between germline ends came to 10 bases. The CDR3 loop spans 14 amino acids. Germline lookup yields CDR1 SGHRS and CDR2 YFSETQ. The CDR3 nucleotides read TGCGCCAGCAGCTTGGTATTCGGCCGAGATACGCAGTATTTT. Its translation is CASSLVFGRDTQYF.